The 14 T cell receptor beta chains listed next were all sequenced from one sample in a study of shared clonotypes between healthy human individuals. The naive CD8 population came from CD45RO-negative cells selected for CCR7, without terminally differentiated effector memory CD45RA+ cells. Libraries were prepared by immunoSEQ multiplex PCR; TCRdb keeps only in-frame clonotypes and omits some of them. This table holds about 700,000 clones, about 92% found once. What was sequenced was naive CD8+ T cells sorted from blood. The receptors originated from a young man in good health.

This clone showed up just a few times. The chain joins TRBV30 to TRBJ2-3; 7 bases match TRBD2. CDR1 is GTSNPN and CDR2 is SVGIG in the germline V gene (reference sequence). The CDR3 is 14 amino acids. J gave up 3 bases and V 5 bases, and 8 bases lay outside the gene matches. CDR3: CAWSGGRGTDTQYF. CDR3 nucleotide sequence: TGTGCCTGGTCGGGCGGGAGAGGGACAGATACGCAGTATTTT.

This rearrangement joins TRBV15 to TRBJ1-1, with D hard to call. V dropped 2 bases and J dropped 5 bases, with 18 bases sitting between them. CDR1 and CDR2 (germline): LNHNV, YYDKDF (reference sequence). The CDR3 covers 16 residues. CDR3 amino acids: CATSRTPDSRSTEAFF. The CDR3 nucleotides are TGTGCCACCAGCAGAACCCCGGATTCGAGGAGTACTGAAGCTTTCTTT.

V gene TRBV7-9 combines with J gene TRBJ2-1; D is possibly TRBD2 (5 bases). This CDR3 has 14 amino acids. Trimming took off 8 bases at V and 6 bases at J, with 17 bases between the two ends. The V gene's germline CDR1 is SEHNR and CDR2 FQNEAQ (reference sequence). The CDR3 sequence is CASRPGVTGNEQFF. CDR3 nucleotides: TGTGCCAGCCGCCCCGGGGTCACGGGCAATGAGCAGTTCTTC.

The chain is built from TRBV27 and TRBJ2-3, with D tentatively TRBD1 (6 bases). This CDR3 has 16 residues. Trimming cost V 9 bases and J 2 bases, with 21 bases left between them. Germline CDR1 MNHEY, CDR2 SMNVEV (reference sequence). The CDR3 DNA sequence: TGTGCCAGTACAGAATTATGGGACACGAACACAGATACGCAGTATTTT. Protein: CASTELWDTNTDTQYF.

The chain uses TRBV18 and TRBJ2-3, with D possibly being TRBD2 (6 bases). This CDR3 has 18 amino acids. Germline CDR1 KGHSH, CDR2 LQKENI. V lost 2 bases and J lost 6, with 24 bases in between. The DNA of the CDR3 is TGTGCCAGCTCACCAACCATAGCGGTCCGGGAGAGGGCGGATACGCAGTATTTT. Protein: CASSPTIAVRERADTQYF.

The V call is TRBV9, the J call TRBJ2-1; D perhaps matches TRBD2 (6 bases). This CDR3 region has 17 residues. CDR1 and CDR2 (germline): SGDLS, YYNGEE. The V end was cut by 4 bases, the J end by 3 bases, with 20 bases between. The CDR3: CASSPTWGEALYNEQFF. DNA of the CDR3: TGTGCCAGCAGCCCGACCTGGGGGGAGGCCCTCTACAATGAGCAGTTCTTC.

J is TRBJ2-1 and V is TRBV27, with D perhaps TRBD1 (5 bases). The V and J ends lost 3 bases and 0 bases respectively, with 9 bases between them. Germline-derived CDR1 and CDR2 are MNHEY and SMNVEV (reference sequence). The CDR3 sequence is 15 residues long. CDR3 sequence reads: CASSFGASSYNEQFF. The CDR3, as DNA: TGTGCCAGCAGTTTTGGGGCCAGCTCCTACAATGAGCAGTTCTTC.

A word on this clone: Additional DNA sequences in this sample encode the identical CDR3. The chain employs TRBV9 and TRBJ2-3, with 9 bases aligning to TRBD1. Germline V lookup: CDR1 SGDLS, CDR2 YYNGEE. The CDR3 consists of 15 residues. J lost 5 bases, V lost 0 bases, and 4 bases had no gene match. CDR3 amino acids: CASSVVTGGLDTQYF. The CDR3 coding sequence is TGTGCCAGCAGCGTAGTGACAGGGGGTCTAGATACGCAGTATTTT.

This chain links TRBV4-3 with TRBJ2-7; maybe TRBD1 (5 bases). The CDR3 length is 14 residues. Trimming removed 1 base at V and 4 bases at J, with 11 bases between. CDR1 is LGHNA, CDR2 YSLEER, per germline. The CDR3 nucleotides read TGCGCCAGCAGCCAAGGGCAGGGTGTGTACGAGCAGTACTTC. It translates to CASSQGQGVYEQYF.

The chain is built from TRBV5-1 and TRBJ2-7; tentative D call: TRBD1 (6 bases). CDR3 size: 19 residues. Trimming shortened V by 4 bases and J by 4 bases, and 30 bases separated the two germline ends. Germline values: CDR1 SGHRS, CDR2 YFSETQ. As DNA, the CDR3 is TGCGCCAGCAGCCCGGCCGTTCCAGTACAGGGCTTCAGATGGTACGAGCAGTACTTC. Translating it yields CASSPAVPVQGFRWYEQYF.

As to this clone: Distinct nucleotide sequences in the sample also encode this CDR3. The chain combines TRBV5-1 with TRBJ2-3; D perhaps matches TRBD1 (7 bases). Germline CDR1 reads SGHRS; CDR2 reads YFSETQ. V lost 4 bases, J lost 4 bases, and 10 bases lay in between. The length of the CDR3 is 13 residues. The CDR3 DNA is TGCGCCAGCAGCCTCAGGGGGGCAGATACGCAGTATTTT. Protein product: CASSLRGADTQYF.

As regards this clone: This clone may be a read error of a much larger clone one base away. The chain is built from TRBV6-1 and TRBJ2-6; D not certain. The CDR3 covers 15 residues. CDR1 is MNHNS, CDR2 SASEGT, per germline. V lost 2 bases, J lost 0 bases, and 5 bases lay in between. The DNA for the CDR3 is TGTGCCAGCAGTGAAAACAGCTCTGGGGCCAACGTCCTGACTTTC. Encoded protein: CASSENSSGANVLTF.

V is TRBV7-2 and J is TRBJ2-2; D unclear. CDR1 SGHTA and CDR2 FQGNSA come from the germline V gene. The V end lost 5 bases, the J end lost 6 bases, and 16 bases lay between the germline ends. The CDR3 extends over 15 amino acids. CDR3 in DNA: TGTGCCAGCAGCCAGACCAACAACGGCGCCGGGGAGCTGTTTTTT. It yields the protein CASSQTNNGAGELFF.

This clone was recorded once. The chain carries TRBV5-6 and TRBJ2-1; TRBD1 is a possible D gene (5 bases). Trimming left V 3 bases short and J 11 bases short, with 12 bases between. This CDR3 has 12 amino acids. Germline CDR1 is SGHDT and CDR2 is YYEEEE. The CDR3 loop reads CASSSGWGKQFF. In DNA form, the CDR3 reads TGTGCCAGCAGCTCTGGTTGGGGCAAGCAGTTCTTC.